This T cell receptor beta chain is from a study of blood T cell repertoires in COVID-19 (dated by TCRdb to 2018 to 2021). Study-wide context: The collaborator samples originated in the United States, Italy and Spain and spanned the acute and convalescent phases of COVID-19. The prospective study material was composed of cDNA or gDNA derived from T cells, B-cell-depleted T cells, or PBMCs. The dataset comprised deeply sampled blood TCRbeta repertoires from subjects exposed to, actively infected with, or recovered from COVID-19. A freely available public database, intended as a resource for researchers studying the immune response to SARS-CoV-2, is where the repertoires were released. Samples were obtained from the ongoing ImmuneRACE study (first 160 participants) and from 1,254 subjects provided by 6 global collaborators. A de-identified subject ID, COVID-19 status, age in years and sex were almost always included in the sample metadata. Where HLA class I and class II types were available, the types were taken from metadata supplied by the sample provider, not from assay-based typing. Results and caveats for the whole study, not just this receptor: The quantity of clinical and demographic metadata differed by source and by participant and was supplied without curation.

V loses 3 bases, J loses 5 bases, and the germline ends lie 20 bases apart. CDR1 and CDR2 are read off the germline V gene as MNHNS and SASEGT. The cysteine opens and the phenylalanine closes a CDR3 of 17 amino acids. The CDR3 DNA has 51 bases and is translated from base 1. Comments on this clone: Its antigen is still unknown. There are no base qualities to consult, and no much larger clone falls within one base.

Each collaborating institution followed its own protocols to collect whole blood in K2EDTA tubes. For TCRbeta analysis, collaborator samples were shipped as frozen whole blood, as isolated PBMCs, or as DNA extracted from either sample type. TCRbeta CDR3 regions were amplified from genomic DNA using the immunoSEQ Assay, a bias-controlled multiplex PCR. The source study handled its data this way. The number of nucleated cells in each sample was estimated from the amplification of reference gene primers within the assay. To quantify the absolute abundance of each unique TCRbeta CDR3 rearrangement, sequence reads were collapsed and filtered. For each sample, productive Simpson clonality was calculated as the square root of Simpson's diversity index across productive rearrangements. TCRdb re-hosts the immuneACCESS table, in-frame sequences only. Its copies lack some clones; in the studies checked, an unresolved V gene accounts for under half of them, and the cause for the rest is not known. The V and J calls and the clone size are those of that table, but D and trimming were determined from the DNA. This sample gives approximately 70,000 clones in total; 82% of them show up just once. Around 20% of the sample is held by the ten biggest clonotypes.

Sequencing was carried out using peripheral blood. This chain is built from TRBV6-1 and TRBJ1-5; 6 matching bases give a weak D call of TRBD1. The clonotype comes from a human donor in a cohort sampled during active COVID-19. The DNA sequence is as follows: TGTGCCAGCAGTGACTTCAGGGGCACCACGGCGGATCAGCCCCAGCATTTT. Translated, it reads CASSDFRGTTADQPQHF.